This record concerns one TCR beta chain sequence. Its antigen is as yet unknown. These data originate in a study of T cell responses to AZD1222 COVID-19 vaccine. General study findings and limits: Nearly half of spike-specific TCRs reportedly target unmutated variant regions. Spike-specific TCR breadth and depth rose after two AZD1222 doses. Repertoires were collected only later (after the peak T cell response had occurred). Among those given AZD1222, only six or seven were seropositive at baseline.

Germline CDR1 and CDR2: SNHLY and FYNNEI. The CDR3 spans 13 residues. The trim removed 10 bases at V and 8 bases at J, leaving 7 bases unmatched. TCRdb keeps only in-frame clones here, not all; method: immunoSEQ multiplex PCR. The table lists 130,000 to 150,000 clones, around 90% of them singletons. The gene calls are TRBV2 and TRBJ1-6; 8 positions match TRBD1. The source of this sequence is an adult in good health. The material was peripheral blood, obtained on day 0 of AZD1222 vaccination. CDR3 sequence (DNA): TGTGCCACCCGGACAGGGCAAGATTCACCCCTCCACTTT. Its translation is CATRTGQDSPLHF.